This T cell receptor beta chain was observed in a study of shared clonotypes between healthy human individuals (TCRdb year 2020). Background on the whole study: The cohort included three men and a couple of women between 18 and 49 years of age. For each donor, CD4 naive and CD4 memory were each given three plates, CD8 naive was given two plates, and CD8 memory was given one plate. The study deeply sequenced blood TCR repertoires of about 5 healthy adults to estimate repertoire size and the extent of clonotype sharing between individuals. Libraries were prepared and TCR repertoires were sequenced by different laboratories using diverse techniques, in order to increase sequencing depth and limit assay-specific biases. Per donor, leukapheresis produced somewhere between about 0.94 and 9.5 billion PBMCs.

TCR CDR3 regions were amplified from genomic DNA by multiplex PCR using the deep immunoSEQ assay. For each cell subset, the extracted genomic DNA was distributed evenly across all wells of several immunoSEQ 96-well plates, and each plate served as one replicate. For sorted subsets, approximately 210 ng of genomic DNA, equivalent to 30,000 or so T cell genomes, went into each replicate PCR. Purified libraries were quantified with a Qubit 3.0 fluorometer, sized on a Bioanalyzer 2100, and re-quantified with the KAPA Library Quantification kit. Every immunoSEQ 96-well plate was sequenced on a separate single-read 150-cycle Illumina NextSeq 550 flow cell. From the authors' description of their analysis: Because only junctional sequences without quality scores were contained in the immunoSEQ output, filtering matching that applied to full-length reads could not be performed. To assign V/J genes and CDR3, sequences were annotated using PyIR, a Python wrapper for IgBLAST v1.9, with IMGT germline references. Any read was removed if the V/J assignment was weak (E-value above 1e-6), the CDR3 was missing, or the read contained stop codons, out-of-frame junctions, or ambiguous translated residues. A V3J clonotype was defined by an identical inferred V gene, J gene, and CDR3 amino acid sequence. Percentage overlap between repertoires was computed as shared unique clonotypes divided by the size of the smaller repertoire. Three approaches were used to assess repertoire richness: RTK rarefaction, the Chao1 estimator, and Recon v2.1 estimates of unobserved clonotypes. OLGA was used to compute generation probabilities for all TCRbeta clonotypes that the gDNA method yielded from a few donors. TCRdb took this table from immuneACCESS and kept in-frame rearrangements with V and J called. Such tables lack part of the clones; where checked against another copy, unresolved V genes explain under half of the gap, and the rest is unexplained. Clone size and V and J calls were adopted from that table, with D and trimming inferred from the DNA. Here the sample has 2 million to 2.5 million clones; around 96% occur a single time. The ten largest clones add up to 1.1% of the sample.

A remark on this clone: Its antigen has not been determined. Qualities for individual bases were not recorded, and no much larger clone is one base off.

What the work shows at the level of the full study, not this receptor alone: Estimated clonotype richness was generally larger for naive than for memory subsets. Incomplete sequencing was indicated by rarefaction of sorted-subset datasets, despite the large sequencing depth. Because the study included a small number of donors, the genetic and exposure-history diversity represented was limited. When a few donors were compared, the shared fraction of clonotypes was about 5.4% for naive CD4, roughly 3.4% for naive CD8, 2.3% for memory CD4, and less than 0.45% for memory CD8. Based on pairwise subsampling, the degree of clonotype sharing among donors was expected to be affected by sequencing depth. Compared with non-shared clonotypes, clonotypes shared by all four sorted-subset donors had higher generation probabilities. Only blood was sampled, and tissue TCR repertoires likely differ from those in blood.

CD8 naive samples were CD45RO-negative cells positively selected for CCR7, giving a CD45RA+CCR7+ population that excluded TemRA cells. Healthy HIV-negative adults with no recently reported acute infections or vaccinations were included as donors. Every donor was a Caucasian adult residing in Nashville, Tennessee, USA. Blood was obtained by leukapheresis, after which PBMCs were separated by Ficoll-Histopaque density gradient centrifugation and cryopreserved in liquid nitrogen vapor phase. Analytical flow cytometry was used to check the purity and quantity of each magnetically sorted T cell population. Genomic DNA was isolated from each sorted fraction and quantified by UV absorbance on a Nanodrop 2000c. CDR1 and CDR2 are drawn from the germline V gene: SNHLY, FYNNEI. The V and J ends are trimmed by 7 bases and 0 bases, leaving 7 bases between them. There are 12 amino acids in the CDR3, from cysteine to phenylalanine inclusive. Only CDR3 DNA remains: 36 bases, in frame from the first base.

In this chain, TRBV2 is recombined with TRBJ2-7; no D gene call is confident. This TCR derives from a man aged 18 to 29 in good health. The specimen sequenced was naive CD8+ T cells sorted from blood. The cell subset or site label here, explained by the study, means: CD45RA+CCR7+. The DNA is as follows: TGTGCCAGCATGAAGGGCTCCTACGAGCAGTACTTC. This translates into CASMKGSYEQYF.